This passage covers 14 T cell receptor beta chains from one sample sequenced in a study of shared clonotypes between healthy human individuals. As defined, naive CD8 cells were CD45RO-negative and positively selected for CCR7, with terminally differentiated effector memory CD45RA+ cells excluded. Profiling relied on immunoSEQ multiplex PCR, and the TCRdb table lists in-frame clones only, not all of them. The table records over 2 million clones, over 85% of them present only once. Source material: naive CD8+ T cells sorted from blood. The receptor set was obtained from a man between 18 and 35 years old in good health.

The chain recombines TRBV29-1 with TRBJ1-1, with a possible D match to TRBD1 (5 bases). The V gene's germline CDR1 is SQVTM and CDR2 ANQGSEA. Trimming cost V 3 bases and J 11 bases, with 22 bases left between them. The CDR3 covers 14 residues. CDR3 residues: CSVDVLGVSPGAFF. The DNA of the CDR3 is TGCAGCGTTGACGTTCTGGGGGTCTCACCGGGGGCTTTCTTT.

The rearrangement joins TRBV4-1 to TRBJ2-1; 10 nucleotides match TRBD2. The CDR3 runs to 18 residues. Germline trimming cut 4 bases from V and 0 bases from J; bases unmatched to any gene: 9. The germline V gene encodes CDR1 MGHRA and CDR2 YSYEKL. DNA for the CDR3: TGCGCCAGCAGCCGAGAACTAGCGGGGACGAGCTCCTACAATGAGCAGTTCTTC. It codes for CASSRELAGTSSYNEQFF.

The CDR3 nucleotides are TGTGCCAGCAGCGCGGGGACAGGGGGGAACACTGAAGCTTTCTTT. Translation: CASSAGTGGNTEAFF. The chain carries TRBV11-1 and TRBJ1-1; 11 bases map to TRBD1. Trimming took 5 bases from V and 1 from J; bases not matched to a gene: 3. CDR3 length equals 15 residues. Germline V gene sequence: CDR1 SGHAT, CDR2 FQDESV (reference sequence).

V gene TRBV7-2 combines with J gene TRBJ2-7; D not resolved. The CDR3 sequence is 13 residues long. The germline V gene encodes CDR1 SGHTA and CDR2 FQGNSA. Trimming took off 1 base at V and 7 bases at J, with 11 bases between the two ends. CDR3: CASSLGGIWEQYF. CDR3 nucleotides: TGTGCCAGCAGCTTAGGTGGAATCTGGGAGCAGTACTTC.

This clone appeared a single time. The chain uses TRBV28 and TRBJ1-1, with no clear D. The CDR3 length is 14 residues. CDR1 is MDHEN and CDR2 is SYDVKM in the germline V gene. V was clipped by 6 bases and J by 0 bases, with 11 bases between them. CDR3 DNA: TGTGCCAGCAGGGTAGCGGGCATGAACACTGAAGCTTTCTTT. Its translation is CASRVAGMNTEAFF.

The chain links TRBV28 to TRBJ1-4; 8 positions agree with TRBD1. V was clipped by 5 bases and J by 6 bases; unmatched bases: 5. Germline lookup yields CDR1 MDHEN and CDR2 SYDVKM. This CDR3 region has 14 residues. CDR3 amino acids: CASSQQGGYEKLFF. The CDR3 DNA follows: TGTGCCAGCAGTCAACAGGGGGGGTATGAAAAACTGTTTTTT.

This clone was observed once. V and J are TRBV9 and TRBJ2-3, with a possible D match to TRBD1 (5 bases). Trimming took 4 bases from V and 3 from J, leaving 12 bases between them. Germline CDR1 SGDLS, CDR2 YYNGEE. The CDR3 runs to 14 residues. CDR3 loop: CASSLWTTTDTQYF. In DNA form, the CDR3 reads TGTGCCAGCAGCCTTTGGACAACTACAGATACGCAGTATTTT.

In DNA form, the CDR3 reads TGTGCCAGCAGCTTCGACAGGGGGATGAACACTGAAGCTTTCTTT. Translated: CASSFDRGMNTEAFF. The rearrangement uses TRBV5-4 and TRBJ1-1; 9 nucleotides align to TRBD1. The V segment lost 2 bases and the J segment 0 bases; nucleotides outside the gene matches: 2. The germline CDR1 and CDR2 sequences are SGHNT and YYREEE (reference sequence). The CDR3 loop spans 15 amino acids.

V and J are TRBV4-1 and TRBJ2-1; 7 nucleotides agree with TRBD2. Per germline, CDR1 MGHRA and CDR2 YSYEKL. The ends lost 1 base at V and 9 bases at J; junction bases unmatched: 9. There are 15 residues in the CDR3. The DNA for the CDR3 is TGCGCCAGCAGCCAAGCTAAGACTAGCTCGGGTGAGCAGTTCTTC. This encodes CASSQAKTSSGEQFF.

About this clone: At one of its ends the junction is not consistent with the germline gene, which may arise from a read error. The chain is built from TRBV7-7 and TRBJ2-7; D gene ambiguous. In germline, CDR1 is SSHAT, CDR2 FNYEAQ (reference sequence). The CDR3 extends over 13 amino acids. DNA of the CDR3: TGTGCTAGCAGCTTAGCTGCGAATTACGAGCAGTACTTC. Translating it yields CASSLAANYEQYF.

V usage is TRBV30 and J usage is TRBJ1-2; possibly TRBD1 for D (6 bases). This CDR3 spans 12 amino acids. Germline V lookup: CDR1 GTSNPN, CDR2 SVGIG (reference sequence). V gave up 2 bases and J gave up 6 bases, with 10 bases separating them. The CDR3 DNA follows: TGTGCCTGGAGTCCCCCAGGGGATGGCTACACCTTC. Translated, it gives CAWSPPGDGYTF. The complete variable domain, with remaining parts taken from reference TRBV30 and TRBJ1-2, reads SQTIHQWPATLVQPVGSPLSLECTVEGTSNPNLYWYRQAAGRGLQLLFYSVGIGQISSEVPQNLSASRPQDRQFILSSKKLLLSDSGFYLCAWSPPGDGYTFGSGTRLTVV.

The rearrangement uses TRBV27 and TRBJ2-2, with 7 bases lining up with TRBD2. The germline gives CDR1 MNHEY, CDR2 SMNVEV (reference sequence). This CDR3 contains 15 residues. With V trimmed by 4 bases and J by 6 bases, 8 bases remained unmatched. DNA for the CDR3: TGTGCCAGCAGTTGGACTAGTTGGGACGCCGGGGAGCTGTTTTTT. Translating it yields CASSWTSWDAGELFF.

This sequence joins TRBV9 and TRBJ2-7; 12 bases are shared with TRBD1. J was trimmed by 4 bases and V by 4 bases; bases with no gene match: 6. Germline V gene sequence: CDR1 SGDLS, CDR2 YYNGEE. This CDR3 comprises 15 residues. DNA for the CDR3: TGTGCCAGCAGCTTGGGACAGGGGGCGAGGTACGAGCAGTACTTC. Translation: CASSLGQGARYEQYF.

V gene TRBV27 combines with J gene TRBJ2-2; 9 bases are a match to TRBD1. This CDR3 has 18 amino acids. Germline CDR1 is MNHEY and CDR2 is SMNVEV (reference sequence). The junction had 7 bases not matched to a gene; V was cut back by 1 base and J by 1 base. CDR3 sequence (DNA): TGTGCCAGCAGTTTATTACCAGGGACAGGGTTGAACACCGGGGAGCTGTTTTTT. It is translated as CASSLLPGTGLNTGELFF.